The next 25 T cell receptor beta chains were all read from a single sample in a study of T cell responses to AZD1222 COVID-19 vaccine. Produced via immunoSEQ multiplex PCR; TCRdb's table is partial and in-frame only. Of roughly 140,000 clones in the sample, approximately 89% are singletons; the top ten hold 2% to 2.5%. This material consisted of peripheral blood, taken on day 0 of AZD1222 vaccination. These receptors were obtained from an adult in good health.

The chain uses TRBV30 and TRBJ1-2; 8 nucleotides align to TRBD1. Germline V CDR1 and CDR2: GTSNPN, SVGIG (reference sequence). This CDR3 has 11 amino acids. V was clipped by 3 bases and J by 12 bases; unmatched bases: 6. CDR3 protein: CAWSAGGSHTF. CDR3 coding DNA: TGTGCCTGGAGCGCAGGGGGCTCCCACACCTTC.

This clone occurred a few times. This rearrangement joins TRBV11-2 to TRBJ1-1; TRBD1 might be the D (6 bases). The V gene's germline CDR1 is SGHAT and CDR2 FQNNGV. With 5 bases removed from V and 7 bases from J, the gap between germline ends came to 14 bases. This CDR3 is 13 amino acids long. The CDR3 bases are TGTGCCAGCAGCCCCCGGGGGGCCGGTGAAGCTTTCTTT. The encoded protein is CASSPRGAGEAFF.

CDR3 in DNA: TGTGCCAGCAGCTTAAGAGGGACAATAAATTCACCCCTCCACTTT. This encodes CASSLRGTINSPLHF. The J gene is TRBJ1-6, the V gene TRBV7-3, with D maybe TRBD1 (6 bases). The CDR3 contains 15 residues. In germline, CDR1 is SGHTA, CDR2 FQGTGA. Trimming stripped 1 base from V and 7 bases from J, with 11 bases between.

This clone came up once. The gene calls are TRBV6-6 and TRBJ2-7; TRBD2 matches 9 bases. Germline lookup yields CDR1 MNHNY and CDR2 SVGAGI (reference sequence). The CDR3 is 15 residues long. Germline trimming cut 7 bases from V and 2 bases from J; bases unmatched to any gene: 9. The CDR3 nucleotides read TGTGCCAGCAAAAACCTAGCGGGACTCCCCTACGAGCAGTACTTC. It specifies CASKNLAGLPYEQYF.

The chain couples TRBV13 to TRBJ2-7, with D perhaps matching TRBD1 (6 bases). V gave up 3 bases and J gave up 3 bases, with 6 bases separating them. There are 12 residues in the CDR3. CDR1 and CDR2 (germline): PRHDT, FYEKMQ (reference sequence). The CDR3 sequence is CASSFRGYEQYF. CDR3 DNA: TGTGCCAGCAGCTTCAGGGGCTACGAGCAGTACTTC.

The V call is TRBV7-2, the J call TRBJ2-4, with 9 bases aligning to TRBD1. The CDR3 extends over 19 amino acids. From germline, CDR1 is SGHTA and CDR2 FQGNSA. With V trimmed by 0 bases and J by 0 bases, 9 bases remained unmatched. CDR3 in amino acids: CASSLATDRGRVAKNIQYF. The DNA for the CDR3 is TGTGCCAGCAGCTTAGCCACGGACAGGGGTCGAGTAGCCAAAAACATTCAGTACTTC.

This clone was observed once. The chain combines TRBV7-2 with TRBJ1-2; unclear D gene. CDR1 and CDR2 (germline): SGHTA, FQGNSA. The CDR3 loop spans 14 amino acids. Deletions cut 6 bases from V and 3 bases from J, with 14 bases between. CDR3 bases: TGTGCCAGCAGACCCGGTGGAGGAGACTATGGCTACACCTTC. Encoded protein: CASRPGGGDYGYTF.

The chain employs TRBV28 and TRBJ1-2, with 10 bases identical to TRBD1. Unmatched junction bases numbered 5, after V lost 5 bases and J lost 8 bases. Germline V CDR1 and CDR2: MDHEN, SYDVKM. This CDR3 spans 13 amino acids. CDR3 loop: CASSQTGGSGYTF. In nucleotides, the CDR3 is TGTGCCAGCAGTCAGACAGGGGGCTCGGGCTACACCTTC.

This clone was counted a few times. The chain carries TRBV6-2 or TRBV6-3 and TRBJ2-3; the D is unclear. Germline V gene data show CDR1 as MNHEY and CDR2 as SVGEGT. V lost 4 bases, J lost 0 bases, and 8 bases lay in between. This CDR3 region has 14 residues. CDR3 sequence: CASSFDGSTDTQYF. Here the CDR3 DNA reads TGTGCCAGCAGTTTCGACGGGAGCACAGATACGCAGTATTTT.

The chain combines TRBV2 with TRBJ2-4, with 10 bases identical to TRBD2. Germline-derived CDR1 and CDR2 are SNHLY and FYNNEI. The CDR3 is made up of 14 amino acids. V lost 3 bases and J lost 6; bases outside the gene matches: 2. The CDR3 protein is CASSDASGRNIQYF. The DNA of the CDR3 is TGTGCCAGCAGTGATGCTAGCGGGAGAAACATTCAGTACTTC.

This chain connects TRBV5-5 to TRBJ2-1; tentative D call: TRBD1 (5 bases). Germline lookup yields CDR1 SGHKS and CDR2 YYEKEE (reference sequence). The V gene lost 4 bases and the J gene lost 4 bases, with 15 bases spanning the gap. This CDR3 is 15 amino acids long. In nucleotides, the CDR3 is TGTGCCAGCAGCACACAGGTCCCCTCATACAATGAGCAGTTCTTC. This encodes CASSTQVPSYNEQFF.

The V and J genes are TRBV9 and TRBJ1-6, with 8 bases that match TRBD1. After removal of 3 bases from V and 7 bases from J, the junction contained 3 bases not matched to a gene. In germline, CDR1 is SGDLS, CDR2 YYNGEE. CDR3 size: 14 residues. CDR3 coding DNA: TGTGCCAGCAGCGCCACAGGGGGAAATTCACCCCTCCACTTT. Its protein is CASSATGGNSPLHF.

The chain carries TRBV14 and TRBJ2-3, with D possibly TRBD1 on 6 matching bases. This CDR3 is 16 amino acids long. CDR1 SGHDN and CDR2 FVKESK come from the germline V gene. V lost 4 bases, J lost 1 base, and 15 bases lay in between. The chain's CDR3 is CASSPKQGPRTDTQYF. The DNA for the CDR3 is TGTGCCAGCAGCCCGAAACAGGGTCCCCGCACAGATACGCAGTATTTT.

J is TRBJ1-3 and V is TRBV6-5; D not certain. Trimming stripped 6 bases from V and 2 bases from J, with 11 bases between. The CDR3 contains 14 residues. The germline V gene encodes CDR1 MNHEY and CDR2 SVGAGI. The CDR3 here is CASSDIRAGNTIYF. For the CDR3, the DNA is TGTGCCAGCAGCGATATCAGAGCTGGAAACACCATATATTTT.

Only one count was recorded for this clone. This chain connects TRBV28 to TRBJ2-7; perhaps TRBD1 as D (5 bases). V was cut by 4 bases and J by 6 bases, with 10 bases left in between. Germline CDR1 and CDR2: MDHEN and SYDVKM. The CDR3 length is 12 residues. CDR3: CASSSPTGEQYF. The CDR3 DNA reads as TGTGCCAGCAGTTCCCCAACAGGCGAGCAGTACTTC.

The CDR3 spells CASRGATPYNEQFF. The CDR3 coding sequence is TGTGCCAGCAGAGGCGCGACCCCCTACAATGAGCAGTTCTTC. V and J are TRBV28 and TRBJ2-1; no reliable D call. The V end lost 6 bases, the J end lost 2 bases, and 11 bases lay between the germline ends. The CDR3 covers 14 residues. CDR1 MDHEN and CDR2 SYDVKM come from the germline V gene.

The chain's CDR3 is CASSHGTGASGNTIYF. In DNA form, the CDR3 reads TGTGCCAGCAGCCACGGGACAGGGGCTTCTGGAAACACCATATATTTT. The rearrangement joins TRBV3-1 (or the pseudogene TRBV3-2) to TRBJ1-3, with 10 bases aligning to TRBD1. V gave up 3 bases and J gave up 1 base; unmatched junction bases: 3. This CDR3 spans 16 amino acids. Germline V gene sequence: CDR1 LGHDT, CDR2 YNNKEL (reference sequence).

V usage is TRBV7-9 and J usage is TRBJ2-3; unclear D gene. Trimming removed 8 bases from V and 4 bases from J, with 10 bases in between. Germline V gene data show CDR1 as SEHNR and CDR2 as FQNEAQ (reference sequence). The CDR3 spans 12 residues. CDR3 loop: CASRPLSDTQYF. In DNA, the CDR3 is TGTGCCAGCCGGCCACTCTCAGATACGCAGTATTTT.

The V gene is TRBV7-8, the J gene TRBJ2-7; 7 positions agree with TRBD1. Germline CDR1 is SGHVS and CDR2 is FQNEAQ. With 0 bases clipped from V and 6 bases from J, the junction kept 8 bases outside the gene matches. This CDR3 has 15 amino acids. The CDR3 protein is CASSLALTGLGEQYF. CDR3 in DNA: TGTGCCAGCAGCTTAGCGTTGACAGGGCTGGGCGAGCAGTACTTC.

The chain is built from TRBV19 and TRBJ1-1; D perhaps matches TRBD1 (6 bases). The CDR3 consists of 15 residues. CDR1 is LNHDA, CDR2 SQIVND, per germline (reference sequence). The germline V and J ends were trimmed by 4 bases and 6 bases, with 18 bases remaining between them. The CDR3 nucleotides are TGTGCCAGTAGTAGTCCCTACAGGGTTGGGGCTGAAGCTTTCTTT. As protein: CASSSPYRVGAEAFF.

This chain uses TRBV27 with TRBJ2-1; possibly TRBD2 for D (5 bases). CDR1 MNHEY and CDR2 SMNVEV come from the germline V gene (reference sequence). Trimming left V 2 bases short and J 7 bases short, with 12 bases between. CDR3 length: 14 amino acids. In DNA, the CDR3 is TGTGCCAGCAGTTTAATTCTGAGGGCGAATGAGCAGTTCTTC. Residues: CASSLILRANEQFF.

The V call is TRBV19, the J call TRBJ2-2; TRBD2 matches 8 bases. Trimming took 3 bases from V and 3 from J; bases not matched to a gene: 6. This CDR3 is built from 16 residues. Germline assignment: CDR1 LNHDA and CDR2 SQIVND (reference sequence). The CDR3 DNA sequence: TGTGCCAGTAGTATCGACGGGGGGGGCGACACCGGGGAGCTGTTTTTT. Protein sequence: CASSIDGGGDTGELFF.

The chain links TRBV7-9 to TRBJ1-4; possible D gene TRBD1, 5 bases. V lost 5 bases, J lost 4 bases, and 8 bases lay in between. Germline CDR1 is SEHNR and CDR2 is FQNEAQ (reference sequence). The CDR3 length is 13 residues. In DNA form, the CDR3 reads TGTGCCAGCAGCCGGGGGAATAATGAAAAACTGTTTTTT. It translates to CASSRGNNEKLFF.

V gene TRBV12-3 or TRBV12-4 combines with J gene TRBJ1-2; D unresolved. The CDR3 length is 12 residues. Trimming removed 5 bases at V and 4 bases at J, with 8 bases between. CDR3 region: CASSRNSYGYTF. CDR3 sequence (DNA): TGTGCCAGCAGTCGAAACAGCTATGGCTACACCTTC.

The CDR3 bases are TGTGCCAGCAGCTTCGGGACACCCTACAATGAGCAGTTCTTC. This translates into CASSFGTPYNEQFF. This chain connects TRBV13 to TRBJ2-1, with D tentatively TRBD1 (6 bases). The CDR3 spans 14 residues. Germline V gives CDR1 PRHDT, CDR2 FYEKMQ (reference sequence). V shed 3 bases and J shed 2 bases, with 8 bases lying between them.